This TCR beta chain was sequenced during a study of OX40 agonist ivuxolimab in advanced cancers. Germline V gives CDR1 SGHRS, CDR2 YFSETQ. V shed 0 bases and J shed 2 bases, with 12 bases lying between them. CDR3 length: 15 residues. Here immunoSEQ multiplex PCR was the method, and the copy in TCRdb shows in-frame clones only, minus some. The table records some 87,000 clones, around nine tenths of them present only once. The receptor's source is an adult with an advanced solid tumor such as melanoma, head and neck, liver or kidney cancer. This chain links TRBV5-1 with TRBJ2-7; D not resolved. Sequenced here: CD4+ or CD8+ T cells sorted from blood, sampled in a trial of the OX40 agonist ivuxolimab. The CDR3 loop is CASSLGVADPYEQYF. As DNA, the CDR3 is TGCGCCAGCAGCTTGGGAGTTGCGGATCCCTACGAGCAGTACTTC.